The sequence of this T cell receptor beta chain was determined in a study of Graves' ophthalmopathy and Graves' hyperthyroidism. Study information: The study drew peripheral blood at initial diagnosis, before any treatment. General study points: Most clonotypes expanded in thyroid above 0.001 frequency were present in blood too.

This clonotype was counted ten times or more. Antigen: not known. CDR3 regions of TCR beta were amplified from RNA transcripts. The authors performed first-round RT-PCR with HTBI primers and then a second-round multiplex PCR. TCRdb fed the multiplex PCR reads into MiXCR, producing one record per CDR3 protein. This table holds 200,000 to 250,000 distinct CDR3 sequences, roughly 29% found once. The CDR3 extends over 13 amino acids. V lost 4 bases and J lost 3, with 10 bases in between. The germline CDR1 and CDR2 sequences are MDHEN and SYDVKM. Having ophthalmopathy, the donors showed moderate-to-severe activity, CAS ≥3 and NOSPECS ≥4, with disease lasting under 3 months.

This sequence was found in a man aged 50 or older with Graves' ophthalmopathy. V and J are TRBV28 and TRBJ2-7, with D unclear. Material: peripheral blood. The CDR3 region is CASSSTEDYEQYF. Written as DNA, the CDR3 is TGTGCCAGCAGTTCAACAGAGGACTACGAGCAGTACTTC.